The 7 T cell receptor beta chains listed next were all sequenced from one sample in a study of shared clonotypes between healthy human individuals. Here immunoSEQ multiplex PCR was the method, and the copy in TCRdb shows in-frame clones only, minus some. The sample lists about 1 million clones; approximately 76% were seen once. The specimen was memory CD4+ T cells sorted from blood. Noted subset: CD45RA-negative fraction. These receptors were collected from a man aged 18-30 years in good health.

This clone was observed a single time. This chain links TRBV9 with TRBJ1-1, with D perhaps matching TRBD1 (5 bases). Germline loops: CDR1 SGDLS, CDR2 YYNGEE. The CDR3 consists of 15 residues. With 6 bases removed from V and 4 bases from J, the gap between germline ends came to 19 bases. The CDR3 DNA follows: TGTGCCAGCACCCGATGGGCAGTTGGGGGCACTGAAGCTTTCTTT. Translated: CASTRWAVGGTEAFF. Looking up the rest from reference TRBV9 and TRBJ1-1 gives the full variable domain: DSGVTQTPKHLITATGQRVTLRCSPRSGDLSVYWYQQSLDQGLQFLIQYYNGEERAKGNILERFSAQQFPDLHSELNLSSLELGDSALYFCASTRWAVGGTEAFFGQGTRLTVV.

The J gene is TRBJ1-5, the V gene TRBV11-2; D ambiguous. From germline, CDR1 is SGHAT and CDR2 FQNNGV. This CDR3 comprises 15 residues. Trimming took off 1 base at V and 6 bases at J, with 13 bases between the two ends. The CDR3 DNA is TGTGCCAGCAGCTTAGGGAACTCGGGGAGTCAGCCCCAGCATTTT. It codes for CASSLGNSGSQPQHF.

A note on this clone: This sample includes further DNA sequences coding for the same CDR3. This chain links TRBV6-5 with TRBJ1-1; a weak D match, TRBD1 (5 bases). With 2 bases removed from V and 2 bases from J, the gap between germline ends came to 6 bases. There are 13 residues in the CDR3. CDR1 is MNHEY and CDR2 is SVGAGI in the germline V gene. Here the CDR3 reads CASSYQGNTEAFF. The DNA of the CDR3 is TGTGCCAGCAGTTACCAGGGTAACACTGAAGCTTTCTTT.

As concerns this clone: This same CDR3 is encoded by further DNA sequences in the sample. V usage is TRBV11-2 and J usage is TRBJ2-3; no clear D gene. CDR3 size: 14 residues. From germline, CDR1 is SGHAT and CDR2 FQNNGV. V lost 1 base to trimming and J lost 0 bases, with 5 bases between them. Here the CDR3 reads CASSLGRSTDTQYF. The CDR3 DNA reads TGTGCCAGCAGCTTAGGGCGGAGCACAGATACGCAGTATTTT.

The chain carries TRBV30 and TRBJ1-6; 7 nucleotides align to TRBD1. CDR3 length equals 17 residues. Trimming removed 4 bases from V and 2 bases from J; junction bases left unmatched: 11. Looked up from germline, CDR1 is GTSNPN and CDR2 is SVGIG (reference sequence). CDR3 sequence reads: CAWNRDSGPPYNSPLHF. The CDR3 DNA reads TGTGCCTGGAACCGGGACAGTGGTCCCCCCTATAATTCACCCCTCCACTTT.

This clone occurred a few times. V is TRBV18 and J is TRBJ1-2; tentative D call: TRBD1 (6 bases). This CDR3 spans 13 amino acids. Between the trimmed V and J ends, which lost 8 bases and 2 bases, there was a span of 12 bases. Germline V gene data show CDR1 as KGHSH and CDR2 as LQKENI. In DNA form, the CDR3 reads TGTGCCAGCGCACAGGGCTCGAACTATGGCTACACCTTC. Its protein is CASAQGSNYGYTF.

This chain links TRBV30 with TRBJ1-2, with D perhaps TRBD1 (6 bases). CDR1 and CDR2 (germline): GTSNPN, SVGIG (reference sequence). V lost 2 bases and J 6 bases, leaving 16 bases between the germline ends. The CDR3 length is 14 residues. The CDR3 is CAWSPTQGGHGYTF. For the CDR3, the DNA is TGTGCCTGGAGTCCTACACAGGGAGGTCATGGCTACACCTTC.